The clone carrying this T cell receptor beta chain was counted between two and nine times. The target antigen is unknown. V dropped 5 bases and J dropped 8; count of bases not matched to a gene: 15. From germline, CDR1 is MDHEN and CDR2 SYDVKM. This CDR3 has 17 residues. The data originate from a study of T cells in localized non-small cell lung cancer. Broader study findings: A raised T cell density in blood coincided with lengthier overall survival. Only one tumor region went through sequencing, so heterogeneity may still be there. Uninvolved nearby lung showed the greatest T cell clonality, exceeding that found in tumor. Adjacent lung held a median roughly 60 of the top 100 tumor clones.

Only in-frame clones appear in the TCRdb table, and some are missing; sequencing was by immunoSEQ multiplex PCR. The data hold about 2,000 clones, with about 18% observed a single time. Sequencing was performed on lung tumor tissue, taken before any cancer treatment. The clonotype originates from a female donor of 60 years or more with stage I squamous cell lung carcinoma. This chain links TRBV28 with TRBJ2-4; 10 bases agree with TRBD2. CDR3 coding DNA: TGTGCCAGCAGTCCTCGACTAGCGGGTAGAAGCGGGGACATTCAGTACTTC. This sequence encodes CASSPRLAGRSGDIQYF.